One sample yielded the 7 T cell receptor beta chains listed below, sequenced in a study of blood T cell repertoires in COVID-19. Libraries were prepared by immunoSEQ multiplex PCR; TCRdb keeps only in-frame clonotypes and omits some of them. The table records about 76,000 clones, approximately 88% of them present only once. Material for sequencing was peripheral blood. Receptor source: a middle-aged man with active COVID-19.

This clone occurred many times. V is TRBV5-1 and J is TRBJ1-1, with TRBD1 matching over 8 bases. This CDR3 has 16 amino acids. V lost 4 bases, J lost 7 bases, and 15 bases stayed unmatched. Germline-derived CDR1 and CDR2 are SGHRS and YFSETQ. In DNA, the CDR3 is TGCGCCAGCAGCCCGGCGGGGACAGGTACTGTAGTTGAAGCTTTCTTT. This encodes CASSPAGTGTVVEAFF. The full variable domain, completed using reference TRBV5-1 and TRBJ1-1, is KAGVTQTPRYLIKTRGQQVTLSCSPISGHRSVSWYQQTPGQGLQFLFEYFSETQRNKGNFPGRFSGRQFSNSRSEMNVSTLELGDSALYLCASSPAGTGTVVEAFFGQGTRLTVV.

This clone was counted only a few times. Other DNA sequences in the sample encode the same CDR3. This chain connects TRBV6-2 or TRBV6-3 to TRBJ2-7; D is undetermined. Trimming cost V 2 bases and J 2 bases, with 4 bases left between them. This CDR3 region has 12 residues. The germline V gene encodes CDR1 MNHEY and CDR2 SVGEGT. The CDR3 sequence is CASSYPPYEQYF. CDR3 nucleotides: TGTGCCAGCAGTTACCCTCCCTACGAGCAGTACTTC.

This chain uses TRBV5-5 with TRBJ2-7; D gene ambiguous. Germline V gene sequence: CDR1 SGHKS, CDR2 YYEKEE (reference sequence). V was shortened by 1 base and J by 6 bases, with 11 bases between the two germline ends. The CDR3 extends over 13 amino acids. CDR3 loop: CASSLLQAGEQYF. CDR3 nucleotide sequence: TGTGCCAGCAGCTTGTTGCAGGCCGGCGAGCAGTACTTC.

Of note for this clone: The same CDR3 also results from other DNA sequences found in this sample. The chain employs TRBV6-5 and TRBJ1-2, with a tentative D call TRBD1 (6 bases). The germline CDR1 and CDR2 sequences are MNHEY and SVGAGI. The V end lost 0 bases, the J end lost 4 bases, and 12 bases lay between the germline ends. The CDR3 loop spans 15 amino acids. This CDR3 reads CASSYSFQGGYGYTF. CDR3 DNA sequence: TGTGCCAGCAGTTACTCGTTCCAAGGGGGCTATGGCTACACCTTC.

The chain recombines TRBV5-5 with TRBJ1-2, with D possibly being TRBD1 (5 bases). Germline values: CDR1 SGHKS, CDR2 YYEKEE (reference sequence). CDR3 length equals 12 residues. Trimming left V 0 bases short and J 5 bases short, with 5 bases between. This CDR3 is CASSLGQYGYTF. The DNA for the CDR3 is TGTGCCAGCAGCTTGGGACAGTATGGCTACACCTTC.

The genes are TRBV7-9 and TRBJ1-4, with a tentative D call TRBD1 (6 bases). Trimming took 0 bases from V and 1 from J, leaving 18 bases between them. This CDR3 region has 19 residues. Germline V gives CDR1 SEHNR, CDR2 FQNEAQ (reference sequence). This CDR3 reads CASSLADYGTFETNEKLFF. CDR3 bases: TGTGCCAGCAGCTTAGCTGATTACGGGACATTTGAAACTAATGAAAAACTGTTTTTT.

This sequence joins TRBV4-3 and TRBJ2-1, with a weak D call TRBD1 (6 bases). Trimming pared 5 bases from V and 8 bases from J, leaving 16 bases between. CDR1 and CDR2 from the germline V gene are LGHNA and YSLEER. The CDR3 has 14 residues. DNA of the CDR3: TGCGCCAGCAGCACCCCCTCACAGGGCGATGAGCAGTTCTTC. Its protein is CASSTPSQGDEQFF.